One and the same sample provided the 18 T cell receptor beta chains below, sequenced in a study of beta chain features in type 1 diabetes. Expressed TCRB transcripts were sequenced, since all the RNA that had been isolated was reverse transcribed. Sequencing used immunoSEQ multiplex PCR; TCRdb keeps in-frame clones, though not all of them. The profile covers over 600,000 clones, with roughly 12% appearing a single time and roughly 0.11% taken by the ten largest. Antigen specificity for these receptors is unknown. Study results and caveats: There was a moderate but significant shortening of TCRB CDR3s in all four CD4+ subsets of Type 1 diabetes patients.

The sample comprised naive CD4+ T cells from blood. The receptors stem from a man under 40 with type 1 diabetes.

In this sample, this clone turned up a few times. This rearrangement joins TRBV7-8 to TRBJ1-2; D remains ambiguous. Germline CDR1 reads SGHVS; CDR2 reads FQNEAQ. V gave up 6 bases and J gave up 6 bases, with 17 bases separating them. The CDR3 extends over 14 amino acids. The CDR3 nucleotides are TGTGCCAGCAGTCCGAGGACGGGAAGAGATGGCTACACCTTC. Translating it yields CASSPRTGRDGYTF.

This clone came up a few times. The J gene is TRBJ2-7, the V gene TRBV18; D gene ambiguous. V was shortened by 6 bases and J by 0 bases, with 15 bases between the two germline ends. In germline, CDR1 is KGHSH, CDR2 LQKENI. The CDR3 spans 15 residues. The CDR3 loop is CASSLTDVSSYEQYF. The CDR3 region has the DNA TGTGCCAGCTCCTTGACGGATGTGAGCTCCTACGAGCAGTACTTC.

The chain carries TRBV7-9 and TRBJ2-7, with D possibly called TRBD1 or TRBD2 (6 bases each). The germline V and J ends were trimmed by 2 bases and 3 bases, with 11 bases remaining between them. This CDR3 spans 14 amino acids. In germline, CDR1 is SEHNR, CDR2 FQNEAQ (reference sequence). The CDR3 is CASSLIQGGYEQYF. CDR3 nucleotides: TGTGCCAGCAGCTTAATACAGGGAGGCTACGAGCAGTACTTC.

The CDR3 spells CASSLGGLRGYEQYF. Written as DNA, the CDR3 is TGTGCCAGCAGCTTAGGTGGCCTGAGGGGCTACGAGCAGTACTTC. This chain connects TRBV7-9 to TRBJ2-7; D is perhaps TRBD1 or TRBD2 (5 bases each). Per germline, CDR1 SEHNR and CDR2 FQNEAQ (reference sequence). The CDR3 extends over 15 amino acids. V was clipped by 1 base and J by 3 bases, with 13 bases between them.

This clone was recorded a few times. The genes are TRBV29-1 and TRBJ2-7, with D possibly matching TRBD1 (5 bases). V dropped 0 bases and J dropped 5 bases, with 8 bases sitting between them. This CDR3 spans 12 amino acids. The germline V gene has CDR1 SQVTM and CDR2 ANQGSEA. CDR3 protein: CSVEDPRDEQYF. CDR3 nucleotide sequence: TGCAGCGTTGAAGATCCCAGGGACGAGCAGTACTTC.

This clone showed up just a few times. This chain links TRBV2 with TRBJ2-3; unclear D gene. Trimming removed 3 bases at V and 6 bases at J, with 4 bases between. The length of the CDR3 is 11 residues. CDR1 and CDR2 (germline): SNHLY, FYNNEI. This CDR3 is CASSEADTQYF. CDR3 DNA sequence: TGTGCCAGCAGTGAGGCGGATACGCAGTATTTT.

The genes are TRBV25-1 and TRBJ2-1, with D possibly being TRBD1 or TRBD2 (5 bases each). The V gene lost 6 bases and the J gene lost 2 bases, with 17 bases spanning the gap. Per the germline V gene, CDR1 is MGHDK and CDR2 is SYGVNS. This CDR3 has 16 amino acids. The CDR3 reads CASRRGGGAPYNEQFF. The CDR3 region has the DNA TGTGCCAGCAGGAGGGGCGGTGGGGCTCCCTACAATGAGCAGTTCTTC.

The chain joins TRBV19 to TRBJ1-6, with D possibly TRBD1 on 5 matching bases. The CDR3 contains 16 residues. The germline V gene has CDR1 LNHDA and CDR2 SQIVND (reference sequence). Trimming left V 3 bases short and J 7 bases short, with 16 bases between. The CDR3 region is CASSIRHGQRNSPLHF. The CDR3 DNA is TGTGCCAGTAGTATTCGACACGGACAAAGAAATTCACCCCTCCACTTT.

In its sample, this clone was seen a few times. In DNA, the CDR3 is TGTGCCAGCATGAGGTACGGGGACAGGGTTCACGAGCAGTACTTC. It is translated as CASMRYGDRVHEQYF. The chain recombines TRBV5-5 with TRBJ2-7; 9 nucleotides agree with TRBD1. This CDR3 is built from 15 residues. V lost 6 bases and J lost 5; bases outside the gene matches: 12. Per germline, CDR1 SGHKS and CDR2 YYEKEE (reference sequence). Supplemented by reference TRBV5-5 and TRBJ2-7, the full variable domain reads DAGVTQSPTHLIKTRGQQVTLRCSPISGHKSVSWYQQVLGQGPQFIFQYYEKEERGRGNFPDRFSARQFPNYSSELNVNALLLGDSALYLCASMRYGDRVHEQYFGPGTRLTVT.

The chain recombines TRBV2 with TRBJ2-7; 7 bases match TRBD1. This CDR3 has 11 residues. Trimming cost V 11 bases and J 4 bases; bases outside gene matches: 5. The germline V gene encodes CDR1 SNHLY and CDR2 FYNNEI. The CDR3 bases are TGTGCCGGTGGGACAGTATACGAGCAGTACTTC. Translation gives CAGGTVYEQYF.

The chain combines TRBV9 with TRBJ1-1; 10 bases align to TRBD1. The germline gives CDR1 SGDLS, CDR2 YYNGEE. The V segment lost 4 bases and the J segment 4 bases; nucleotides outside the gene matches: 13. The CDR3 contains 17 residues. In DNA form, the CDR3 reads TGTGCCAGCAGCCCCCGGACAGGGGGGATGGTGAGCACTGAAGCTTTCTTT. Its protein product is CASSPRTGGMVSTEAFF.

This clone was seen a handful of times. The chain carries TRBV7-9 and TRBJ1-6, with 7 bases identical to TRBD1. The CDR3 contains 15 residues. V gave up 3 bases and J gave up 9 bases; unmatched junction bases: 8. Germline V lookup: CDR1 SEHNR, CDR2 FQNEAQ (reference sequence). CDR3 sequence reads: CASSFADRDGSPLHF. The DNA for the CDR3 is TGTGCCAGCAGCTTTGCCGACAGGGACGGTTCACCCCTCCACTTT. Full variable domain (missing parts from reference TRBV7-9 and TRBJ1-6): DTGVSQNPRHKITKRGQNVTFRCDPISEHNRLYWYRQTLGQGPEFLTYFQNEAQLEKSRLLSDRFSAERPKGSFSTLEIQRTEQGDSAMYLCASSFADRDGSPLHFGNGTRLTVT.

In regard to this clone: One end of the junction varies from germline; a read error may be responsible. V and J are TRBV29-1 and TRBJ1-2; no definite D call. The germline V gene has CDR1 SQVTM and CDR2 ANQGSEA. The CDR3 loop spans 14 amino acids. The CDR3 loop is CSVPLGRLLGGDTF. Here the CDR3 DNA reads TGCAGCGTTCCCCTGGGCAGGCTCCTTGGTGGCGACACCTTC. Complete variable domain (other parts from reference TRBV29-1 and TRBJ1-2): SAVISQKPSRDICQRGTSLTIQCQVDSQVTMMFWYRQQPGQSLTLIATANQGSEATYESGFVIDKFPISRPNLTFSTLTVSNMSPEDSSIYLCSVPLGRLLGGDTFGSGTRLTVV.

This clone has a handful of counts. The chain joins TRBV10-3 to TRBJ1-1; a possible D gene is TRBD1 (6 bases). V was shortened by 2 bases and J by 4 bases, with 11 bases between the two germline ends. Germline CDR1 reads ENHRY; CDR2 reads SYGVKD. This CDR3 comprises 14 residues. CDR3 region: CAISENRAATEAFF. CDR3 nucleotide sequence: TGTGCCATCAGTGAGAACAGGGCAGCCACTGAAGCTTTCTTT.

The chain has TRBV25-1 and TRBJ1-2, with a possible D match to TRBD1 (5 bases). V was trimmed by 5 bases and J by 1 base, leaving 11 bases between them. Germline values: CDR1 MGHDK, CDR2 SYGVNS. This CDR3 comprises 14 residues. This CDR3 reads CASSKTEGNYGYTF. The CDR3 DNA sequence: TGTGCCAGCAGTAAGACAGAGGGTAACTATGGCTACACCTTC.

As to this clone: Germline and junction disagree at one end, which may indicate a read error. The rearrangement uses TRBV28 and TRBJ2-5, with 11 bases identical to TRBD2. Germline CDR1 MDHEN, CDR2 SYDVKM. This CDR3 has 14 amino acids. For the CDR3, the DNA is TGTGCCAGCAGTCGACTACTAGCGGGGGACCCTCAAAACTTC. As protein: CASSRLLAGDPQNF.

The V call is TRBV4-3, the J call TRBJ2-3; D remains ambiguous. The CDR3 runs 15 residues. Looked up from germline, CDR1 is LGHNA and CDR2 is YSLEER. V lost 4 bases to trimming and J lost 2 bases, with 13 bases between them. The CDR3 region is CASSPILPATDTQYF. The CDR3 DNA reads TGCGCCAGCAGCCCAATCTTGCCGGCCACAGATACGCAGTATTTT.

This clone showed up just a few times. V gene TRBV5-1 combines with J gene TRBJ2-7; D call uncertain. This CDR3 is built from 15 residues. The V end was cut by 0 bases, the J end by 0 bases, with 10 bases between. Germline lookup yields CDR1 SGHRS and CDR2 YFSETQ. CDR3 in amino acids: CASSLAGGSSYEQYF. CDR3 nucleotide sequence: TGCGCCAGCAGCTTGGCCGGCGGCAGCTCCTACGAGCAGTACTTC.